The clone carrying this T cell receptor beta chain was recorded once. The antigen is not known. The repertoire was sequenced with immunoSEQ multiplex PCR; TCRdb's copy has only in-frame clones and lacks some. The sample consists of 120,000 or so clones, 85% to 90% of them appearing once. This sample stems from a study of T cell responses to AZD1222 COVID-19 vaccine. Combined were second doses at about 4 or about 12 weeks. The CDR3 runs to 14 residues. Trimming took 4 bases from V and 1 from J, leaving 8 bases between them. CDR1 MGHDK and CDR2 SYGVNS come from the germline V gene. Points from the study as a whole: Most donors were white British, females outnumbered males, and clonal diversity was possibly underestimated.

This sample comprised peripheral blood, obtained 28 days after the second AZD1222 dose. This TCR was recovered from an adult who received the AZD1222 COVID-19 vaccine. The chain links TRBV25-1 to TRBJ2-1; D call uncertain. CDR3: CASSVPGSYNEQFF. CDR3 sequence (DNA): TGTGCCAGCAGTGTGCCGGGTTCCTACAATGAGCAGTTCTTC.